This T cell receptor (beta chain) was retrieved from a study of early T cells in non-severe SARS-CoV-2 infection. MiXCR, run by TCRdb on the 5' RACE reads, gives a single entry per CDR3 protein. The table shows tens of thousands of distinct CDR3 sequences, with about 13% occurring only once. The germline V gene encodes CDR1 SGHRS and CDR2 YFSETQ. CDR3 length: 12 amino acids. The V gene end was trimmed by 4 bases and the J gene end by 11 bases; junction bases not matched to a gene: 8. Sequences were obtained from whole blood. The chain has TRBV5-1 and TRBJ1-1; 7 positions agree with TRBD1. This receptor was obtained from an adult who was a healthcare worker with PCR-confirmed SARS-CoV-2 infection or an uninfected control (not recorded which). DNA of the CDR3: TGCGCCAGCAGCGGACCTACAGGGGCCGCTTTCTTT. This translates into CASSGPTGAAFF.